One T cell receptor beta chain is described in this entry. Its antigen is unknown. The data were obtained in a study of shared clonotypes between healthy human individuals. The study, taken as a whole, reports: Estimated clonotype richness was generally higher in naive than memory subsets.

The V end lost 1 base, the J end lost 7 bases, and 11 bases lay between the germline ends. The CDR3 runs to 13 residues. Germline CDR1 reads SGHRS; CDR2 reads YFSETQ. The protocol was immunoSEQ multiplex PCR, while the TCRdb copy is restricted to in-frame clones and leaves out a portion. The sample holds roughly 520,000 clones, around 95% seen once. The chain carries TRBV5-1 and TRBJ2-5; D is uncertain. The sample taken for sequencing was naive CD4+ T cells sorted from blood. Subset of the sample: CD45RA+ positively selected. The source is a woman aged 30 to 39 in good health. This CDR3 reads CASSLLGMGTQYF. The DNA for the CDR3 is TGCGCCAGCAGCTTGTTAGGGATGGGGACCCAGTACTTC. The whole variable domain, remainder taken from reference TRBV5-1 and TRBJ2-5, is KAGVTQTPRYLIKTRGQQVTLSCSPISGHRSVSWYQQTPGQGLQFLFEYFSETQRNKGNFPGRFSGRQFSNSRSEMNVSTLELGDSALYLCASSLLGMGTQYFGPGTRLLVL.